Listed here are 20 T cell receptor beta chains from one sample, sequenced in a study of T cell repertoires in cytomegalovirus infection. TCRdb reprocessed the reads via MiXCR and lists one record per CDR3 protein. The repertoire includes fewer than 1,000,000 distinct CDR3 sequences, 25% to 40% of them detected once, and 10% to 15% sits in the top ten. Antigens of these TCRs are unknown. The sequencing here drew on cultured CD8+ T cells from PBMCs, taken from culture after CMV antigen stimulation. The receptors shown here come from a human donor in good health (CMV status not recorded). Some clones in this sample may be carry-over from other donors' samples.

This clonotype was recorded a few times. The gene calls are TRBV27 and TRBJ2-4, with D uncertain. Germline loops: CDR1 MNHEY, CDR2 SMNVEV (reference sequence). CDR3 length: 15 amino acids. V shed 5 bases and J shed 1 base, with 12 bases lying between them. The DNA of the CDR3 is TGTGCCAGCAGTCCTTCGGTCGGGGCCAAAAACATTCAGTACTTC. This encodes CASSPSVGAKNIQYF.

There are a few counts of this clonotype. The chain combines TRBV10-3 with TRBJ2-1; the D is unclear. CDR3 length: 11 residues. V was trimmed by 8 bases and J by 5 bases, leaving 7 bases between them. Germline V lookup: CDR1 ENHRY, CDR2 SYGVKD. The CDR3 spells CAIQRNNEQFF. CDR3 in DNA: TGTGCCATCCAGAGGAACAATGAGCAGTTCTTC.

J is TRBJ2-7 and V is TRBV29-1; D may be TRBD2 (5 bases). Trimming left V 2 bases short and J 0 bases short, with 11 bases between. CDR3 size: 14 residues. Germline loops: CDR1 SQVTM, CDR2 ANQGSEA. CDR3 nucleotide sequence: TGCAGCGTTGAAACCGTGGGGAGCTCCTACGAGCAGTACTTC. Translated: CSVETVGSSYEQYF.

As for this clonotype: Sequence at one end of the junction differs from germline and may be a read error. CDR3 loop: CVSERGGGGETQYF. CDR3 DNA: TGTGTCAGCGAGCGGGGGGGCGGAGGAGAGACCCAGTACTTC. This chain joins TRBV7-6 and TRBJ2-5, with TRBD2 identical over 10 bases. The CDR3 runs to 14 residues. Germline CDR1 reads SGHVS; CDR2 reads FNYEAQ.

The gene calls are TRBV10-3 and TRBJ1-2; the match to TRBD1 covers 7 bases. V gave up 6 bases and J gave up 2 bases; unmatched junction bases: 9. The CDR3 has 15 amino acids. Germline assignment: CDR1 ENHRY and CDR2 SYGVKD. The CDR3 bases are TGTGCCATCAGCGAATTTAGACAGGGCAACTATGGCTACACCTTC. Amino acid sequence: CAISEFRQGNYGYTF.

Ten or more counts support this clonotype. The chain combines TRBV7-2 with TRBJ2-5; 12 bases fit TRBD2. In germline, CDR1 is SGHTA, CDR2 FQGNSA. The CDR3 is made up of 16 amino acids. V gave up 1 base and J gave up 1 base; unmatched junction bases: 1. The chain's CDR3 is CASSLEGLAGQETQYF. CDR3 in DNA: TGTGCCAGCAGCTTAGAGGGACTAGCGGGCCAAGAGACCCAGTACTTC.

This clonotype was recorded a few times. The gene calls are TRBV29-1 and TRBJ2-1; TRBD1 matches 11 bases. Unmatched junction bases numbered 1, after V lost 4 bases and J lost 8 bases. The CDR3 totals 12 residues. Germline CDR1 and CDR2: SQVTM and ANQGSEA. The CDR3 DNA sequence: TGCAGCGTTGGGACAGGGGGCTATGAGCAGTTCTTC. It encodes CSVGTGGYEQFF.

The chain uses TRBV27 and TRBJ1-4; unclear D gene. Trimming stripped 2 bases from V and 10 bases from J, with 11 bases between. Per germline, CDR1 MNHEY and CDR2 SMNVEV (reference sequence). The CDR3 has 13 amino acids. This CDR3 reads CASSLRFSGKLFF. Here the CDR3 DNA reads TGTGCCAGCAGTTTAAGGTTTTCTGGAAAACTGTTTTTT. Variable domain in full (rest from reference TRBV27 and TRBJ1-4): EAQVTQNPRYLITVTGKKLTVTCSQNMNHEYMSWYRQDPGLGLRQIYYSMNVEVTDKGDVPEGYKVSRKEKRNFPLILESPSPNQTSLYFCASSLRFSGKLFFGSGTQLSVL.

The chain links TRBV20-1 to TRBJ2-3; D gene uncertain. The germline CDR1 and CDR2 sequences are DFQATT and SNEGSKA (reference sequence). Trimming cost V 5 bases and J 4 bases, with 16 bases left between them. The length of the CDR3 is 14 residues. The DNA of the CDR3 is TGCAGTGCTCCATGGGCCCCCGGCGCAGATACGCAGTATTTT. The encoded protein is CSAPWAPGADTQYF.

This clonotype was counted only a few times. The chain links TRBV20-1 to TRBJ2-1; 7 bases match TRBD2. After removal of 5 bases from V and 5 bases from J, the junction contained 12 bases not matched to a gene. There are 15 residues in the CDR3. Germline loops: CDR1 DFQATT, CDR2 SNEGSKA (reference sequence). In DNA, the CDR3 is TGCAGTGCTCCGGGACTATTCTTGGGGAACAATGAGCAGTTCTTC. Amino acids: CSAPGLFLGNNEQFF.

This clonotype was observed a handful of times. The genes are TRBV9 and TRBJ2-3, with TRBD2 identical over 8 bases. This CDR3 spans 13 amino acids. J gave up 6 bases and V 7 bases, and 7 bases lay outside the gene matches. The germline CDR1 and CDR2 sequences are SGDLS and YYNGEE. Here the CDR3 DNA reads TGTGCCAGCCTGGGACTAGTATCCGATACGCAGTATTTT. Amino acids: CASLGLVSDTQYF.

This clonotype was recorded only once. Being one base from a much bigger clone, this may be a read error. The J gene is TRBJ1-5, the V gene TRBV12-3 or TRBV12-4, with a tentative D call TRBD1 (5 bases). The CDR3 totals 15 residues. The CDR3 sequence is CANSPFPGDVQPQHF. The CDR3, as DNA: TGTGCCAACAGTCCCTTTCCGGGGGATGTGCAGCCCCAGCATTTT.

This clonotype came up a few times. The rearrangement links TRBV5-1 to TRBJ2-1, with D unclear. The CDR3 consists of 13 residues. V was shortened by 3 bases and J by 7 bases, with 11 bases between the two germline ends. The germline V gene encodes CDR1 SGHRS and CDR2 YFSETQ. The DNA of the CDR3 is TGCGCCAGCAGCTATCGGACGGTGAATGAGCAGTTCTTC. Translated, it gives CASSYRTVNEQFF.

This clonotype was observed a handful of times. V gene TRBV12-3 or TRBV12-4 combines with J gene TRBJ1-1; D perhaps matches TRBD1 (6 bases). Trimming removed 3 bases from V and 11 bases from J, with 13 bases in between. The CDR3 is 12 residues long. CDR3 region: CASSLGGALAFF. CDR3 DNA: TGTGCCAGCAGTTTGGGGGGGGCTCTTGCTTTCTTT.

Written as DNA, the CDR3 is TGTGCCAGCAGCTTAGACGGCCACAGAAATTCACCCCTCCACTTT. Amino acids: CASSLDGHRNSPLHF. V gene TRBV7-9 combines with J gene TRBJ1-6; D not certain. The CDR3 has 15 residues. V shed 1 base and J shed 7 bases, with 11 bases lying between them. Germline V gene sequence: CDR1 SEHNR, CDR2 FQNEAQ (reference sequence).

The J gene is TRBJ1-4, the V gene TRBV15; D unresolved. The V end lost 3 bases, the J end lost 8 bases, and 13 bases lay between the germline ends. Per germline, CDR1 LNHNV and CDR2 YYDKDF (reference sequence). This CDR3 contains 14 residues. The CDR3 DNA reads TGTGCCACCAGCAGGGAGGAGGTTGCGGAAAAACTGTTTTTT. Its translation is CATSREEVAEKLFF.

The chain carries TRBV7-6 and TRBJ2-3, with 9 bases fitting TRBD1. Germline V CDR1 and CDR2: SGHVS, FNYEAQ. Unmatched junction bases numbered 11, after V lost 4 bases and J lost 6 bases. The CDR3 is made up of 16 amino acids. The CDR3 sequence: CASSWRDRVDSDTQYF. CDR3 DNA sequence: TGTGCCAGCAGCTGGAGGGACAGGGTTGATTCGGATACGCAGTATTTT.

Worth noting for this clonotype: An end of the junction differs from the germline gene, which may be a read error. This sequence joins TRBV7-7 and TRBJ1-5; unclear D gene. This CDR3 has 15 residues. CDR1 is SSHAT and CDR2 is FNYEAQ in the germline V gene (reference sequence). CDR3 bases: TGTGCTAGCAGCCATTTGGCACATAGCAATCAGCCCCAGCATTTT. This encodes CASSHLAHSNQPQHF.

This clonotype occurred a few times. The rearrangement joins TRBV6-5 to TRBJ2-5; D is perhaps TRBD1 (5 bases). Germline V lookup: CDR1 MNHEY, CDR2 SVGAGI. The CDR3 has 13 amino acids. The V end was cut by 6 bases, the J end by 4 bases, with 12 bases between. As DNA, the CDR3 is TGTGCCAGCAGAGCGACAGACGCAGAGACCCAGTACTTC. The encoded protein is CASRATDAETQYF.

Many counts were recorded for this clonotype. The V call is TRBV6-2 or TRBV6-3, the J call TRBJ1-1; possible D gene TRBD1, 6 bases. In germline, CDR1 is MNHEY, CDR2 SVGEGT. The CDR3 is 14 amino acids. Trimming left V 5 bases short and J 5 bases short, with 15 bases between. Here the CDR3 reads CASSHGGLRTEAFF. The DNA of the CDR3 is TGTGCCAGCAGTCACGGGGGGCTGAGGACTGAAGCTTTCTTT.